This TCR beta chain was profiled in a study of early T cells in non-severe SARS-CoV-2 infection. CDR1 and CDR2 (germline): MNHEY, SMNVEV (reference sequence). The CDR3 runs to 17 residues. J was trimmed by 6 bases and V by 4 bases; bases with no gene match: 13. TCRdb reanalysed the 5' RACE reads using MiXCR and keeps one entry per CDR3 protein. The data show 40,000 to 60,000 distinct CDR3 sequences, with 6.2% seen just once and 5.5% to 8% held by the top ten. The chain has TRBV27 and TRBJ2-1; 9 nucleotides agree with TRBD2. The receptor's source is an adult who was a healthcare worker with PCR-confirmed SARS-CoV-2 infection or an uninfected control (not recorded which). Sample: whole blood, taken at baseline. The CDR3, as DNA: TGTGCCAGCAGTTCCGACAGGGTGCGGGAGGGCCGCAATGAGCAGTTCTTC. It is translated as CASSSDRVREGRNEQFF.